This section outlines one T cell receptor beta chain sequence together with its context. There is no known antigen for this receptor. Base qualities were left out, and no much larger clone turns up one base away. The receptor library was made with the immunoSEQ multiplex PCR assay. In its TCRdb copy, this immuneACCESS table keeps in-frame sequences only and misses some clones. Where compared with another copy, unresolved V genes explain less than half of these, and the others have no known cause. The sample data list some 67,000 clones, and approximately 89% of these were observed just once. The ten largest make up 2% to 2.5% of the sample. The sample comes from a study of control samples from healthy donors and cancer patients (dated by TCRdb to about 2020). CDR1 and CDR2 are drawn from the germline V gene: KGHSH, LQKENI. The CDR3 goes from the cysteine to the phenylalanine over 14 residues. Only the CDR3 DNA is retained, 42 bases long and in frame from the first base. Compared with germline, V lacks 2 bases and J lacks 4 bases; bases without a gene match: 4.

This chain joins TRBV18 to TRBJ1-1, with TRBD1 identical over 7 junction bases. Sequenced sample: PBMCs. This TCR came from a woman aged 45-60 years with head and neck cancer. This receptor has the CDR3 CASSPDQGGTEAFF. The nucleotide sequence is given as TGTGCCAGCTCACCAGATCAGGGGGGCACTGAAGCTTTCTTT.